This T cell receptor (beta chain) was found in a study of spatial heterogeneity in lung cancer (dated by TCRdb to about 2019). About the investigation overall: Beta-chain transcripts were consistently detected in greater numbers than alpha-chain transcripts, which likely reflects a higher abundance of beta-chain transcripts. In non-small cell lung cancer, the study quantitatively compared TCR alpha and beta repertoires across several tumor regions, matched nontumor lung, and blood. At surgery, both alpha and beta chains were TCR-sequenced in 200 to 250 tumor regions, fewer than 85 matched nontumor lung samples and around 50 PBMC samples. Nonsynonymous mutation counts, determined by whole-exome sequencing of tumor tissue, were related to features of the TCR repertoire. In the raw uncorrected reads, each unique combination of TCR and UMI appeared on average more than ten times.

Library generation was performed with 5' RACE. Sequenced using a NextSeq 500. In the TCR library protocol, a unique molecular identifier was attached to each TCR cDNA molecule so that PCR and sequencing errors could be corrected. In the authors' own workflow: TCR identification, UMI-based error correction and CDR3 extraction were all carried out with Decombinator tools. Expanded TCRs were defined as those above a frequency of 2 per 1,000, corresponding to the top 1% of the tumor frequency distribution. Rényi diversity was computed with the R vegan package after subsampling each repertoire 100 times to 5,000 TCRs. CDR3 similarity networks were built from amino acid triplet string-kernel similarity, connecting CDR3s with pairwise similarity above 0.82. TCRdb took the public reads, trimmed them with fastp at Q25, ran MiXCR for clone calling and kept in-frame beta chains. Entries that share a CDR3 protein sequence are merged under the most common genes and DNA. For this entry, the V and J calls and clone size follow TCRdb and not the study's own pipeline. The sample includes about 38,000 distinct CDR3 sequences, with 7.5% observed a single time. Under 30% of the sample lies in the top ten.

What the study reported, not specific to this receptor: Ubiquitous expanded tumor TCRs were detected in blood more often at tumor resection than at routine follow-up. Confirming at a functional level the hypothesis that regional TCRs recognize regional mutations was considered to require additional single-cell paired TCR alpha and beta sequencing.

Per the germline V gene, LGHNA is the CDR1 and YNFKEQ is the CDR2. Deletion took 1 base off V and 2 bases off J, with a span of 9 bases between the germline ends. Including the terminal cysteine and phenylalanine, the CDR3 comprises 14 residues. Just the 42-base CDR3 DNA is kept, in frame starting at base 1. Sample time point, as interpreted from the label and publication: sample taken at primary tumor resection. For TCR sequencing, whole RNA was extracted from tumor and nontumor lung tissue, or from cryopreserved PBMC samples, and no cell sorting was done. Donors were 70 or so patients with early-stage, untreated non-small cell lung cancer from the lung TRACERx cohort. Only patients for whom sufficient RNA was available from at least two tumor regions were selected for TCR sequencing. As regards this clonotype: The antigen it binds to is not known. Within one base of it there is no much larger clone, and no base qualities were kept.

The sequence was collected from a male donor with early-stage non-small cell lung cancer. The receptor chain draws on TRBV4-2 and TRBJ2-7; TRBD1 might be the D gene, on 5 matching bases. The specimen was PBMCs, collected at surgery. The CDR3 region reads CASSQGQQTYEQYF. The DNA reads TGTGCCAGCAGCCAAGGACAGCAGACCTACGAGCAGTACTTC.